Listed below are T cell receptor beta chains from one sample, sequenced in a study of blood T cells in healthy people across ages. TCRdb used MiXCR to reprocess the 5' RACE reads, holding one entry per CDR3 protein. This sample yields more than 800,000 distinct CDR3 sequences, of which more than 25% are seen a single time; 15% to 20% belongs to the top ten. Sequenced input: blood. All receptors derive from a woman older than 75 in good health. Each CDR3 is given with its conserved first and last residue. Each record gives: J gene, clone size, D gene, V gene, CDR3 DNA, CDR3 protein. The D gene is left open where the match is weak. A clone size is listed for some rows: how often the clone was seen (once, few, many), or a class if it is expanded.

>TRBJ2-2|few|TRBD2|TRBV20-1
TGCAGTGCTAGGACTAGCGGTTACACCGGGGAGCTGTTTTTT
CSARTSGYTGELFF
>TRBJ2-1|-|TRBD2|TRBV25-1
TGTGCCAGCAGTGGAGTAGCGGGTCCCTACAATGAGCAGTTCTTC
CASSGVAGPYNEQFF
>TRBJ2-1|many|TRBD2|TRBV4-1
TGCGCCAGCAGCCAAGGGGGGTCGGGCGGGGGTTACAATGAGCAGTTCTTC
CASSQGGSGGGYNEQFF
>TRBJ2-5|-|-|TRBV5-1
TGCGCCAGCAGCTCCTATGGGGGAGAGACCCAGTACTTC
CASSSYGGETQYF
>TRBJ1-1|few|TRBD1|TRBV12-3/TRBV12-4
TGTGCCAGCAGTTTAGGAACAGGGGGAACCACTGAAGCTTTCTTT
CASSLGTGGTTEAFF
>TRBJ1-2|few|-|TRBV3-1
TGTGCCAGCAGTCAACGGGGACGGTTCTATGGCTACACCTTC
CASSQRGRFYGYTF
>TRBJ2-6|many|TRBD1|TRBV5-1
TGCGCCAGCAGCGGGGGGACAGGGTCCCACCCAACATACTCTGGGGCCAACGTCCTGACTTTC
CASSGGTGSHPTYSGANVLTF
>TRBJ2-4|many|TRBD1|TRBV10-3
TGTGCCATCAGCGACAGGGCCTCCAAAAACATTCAGTACTTC
CAISDRASKNIQYF
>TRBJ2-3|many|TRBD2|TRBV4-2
TGTGCCAGCAGCTCTAGGAAGCGGGGGGTAGATACGCAGTATTTT
CASSSRKRGVDTQYF
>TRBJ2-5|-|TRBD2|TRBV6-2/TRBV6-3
TGTGCCAGCACCCTTACGGGACTAGCGTTTTCAGAGACCCAGTACTTC
CASTLTGLAFSETQYF
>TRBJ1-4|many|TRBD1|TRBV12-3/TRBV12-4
TGTGCCAGCAGTGAACAGGGGAGGAAGACTAATGAAAAACTGTTTTTT
CASSEQGRKTNEKLFF
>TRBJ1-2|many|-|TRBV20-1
TGCAGTGCGGTGAGGGAGTCTAGCTATGGCTACACCTTC
CSAVRESSYGYTF
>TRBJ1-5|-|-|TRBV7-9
TGTGCCAGCAACCGAGGGGAAAATCGGCCCCAGCATTTT
CASNRGENRPQHF
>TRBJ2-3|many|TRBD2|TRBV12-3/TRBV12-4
TGTGCCAGCAGTTTAAGGGCTAGCGGGGGTGATACGCAGTATTTT
CASSLRASGGDTQYF
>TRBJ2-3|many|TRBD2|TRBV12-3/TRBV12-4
TGTGCCAGCAGTAAACTTAGCGGGGGGGCCTCCATAGATACGCAGTATTTT
CASSKLSGGASIDTQYF
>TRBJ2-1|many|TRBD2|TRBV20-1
TGCAGTGCTAGAGTCCAGCGGGAATACAATGAGCAGTTCTTC
CSARVQREYNEQFF
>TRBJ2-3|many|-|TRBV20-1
TGCAGTGCTAGAGTTCACAGGGAAACAGATACGCAGTATTTT
CSARVHRETDTQYF
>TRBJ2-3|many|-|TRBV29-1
TGCAGCGTAGCCCCAACAGGGTGGGGAACAGATACGCAGTATTTT
CSVAPTGWGTDTQYF
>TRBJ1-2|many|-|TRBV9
TGTGCCAGCAGCGTAGAAGGGTTTCTTGATGGCTACACCTTC
CASSVEGFLDGYTF
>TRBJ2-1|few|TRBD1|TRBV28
TGTGCCAGCAGTTTAGTCGGGGGACAGGGACAACGTAAGCAGTTCTTC
CASSLVGGQGQRKQFF
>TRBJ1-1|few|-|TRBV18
TGTGCCAGCTCACCGTGGGGCTCTGACACTGAAGCTTTCTTT
CASSPWGSDTEAFF
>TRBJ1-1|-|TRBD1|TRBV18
TGTGCCAGCTCACGAGTTAGGACAGGGGAGGGGGTGAACACTGAAGCTTTCTTT
CASSRVRTGEGVNTEAFF
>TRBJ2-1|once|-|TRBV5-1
TGCGCCAGCAGCTTACCGGGCCCCCAGTTCTTC
CASSLPGPQFF
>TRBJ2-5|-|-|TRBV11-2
TGTGCCAGCAGCAACTCAGGGGCGCGGGAGACCCAGTACTTC
CASSNSGARETQYF
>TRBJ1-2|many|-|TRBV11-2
TGTGCCAGCAGCTTAAACGATAACTATGGCTACACCTTC
CASSLNDNYGYTF
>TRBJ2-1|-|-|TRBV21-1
TGTGCCAGCAGCAGGGGAACAGGGGTGATTAGGTACAATGAGCAGTTCTTC
CASSRGTGVIRYNEQFF
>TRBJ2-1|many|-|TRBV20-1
TGCAGTGCTAGACACACTTACAATGAGCAGTTCTTC
CSARHTYNEQFF
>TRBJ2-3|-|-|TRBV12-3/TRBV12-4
TGTGCCAGCAGGTTGTCCCTGGTCGCAGATGCGCAGTATTTT
CASRLSLVADAQYF
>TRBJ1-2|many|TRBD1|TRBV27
TGTGCCAGCAGTAGAAGACAGGGGAATGGCTACACCTTC
CASSRRQGNGYTF
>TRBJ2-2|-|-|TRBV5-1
TGCGCCAGCAGCTTGGTTGCAGGCAACACCGGGGAGCGGTTTTTT
CASSLVAGNTGERFF
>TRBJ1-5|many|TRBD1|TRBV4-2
TGTGCCAGCAGCCAAGACAGGGGGACTCAGCCCCAGCATTTT
CASSQDRGTQPQHF
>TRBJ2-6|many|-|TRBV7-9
TGTGCCAGCAGCTTAGTATGGCATCGGGAAAGCTCTGGGGCCAACGTCCTGACTTTC
CASSLVWHRESSGANVLTF
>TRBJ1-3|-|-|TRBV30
TGTGCCTGGAGCCCGATACGGGGAAACACCATATATTTT
CAWSPIRGNTIYF
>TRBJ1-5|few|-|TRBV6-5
TGTGCCAGCAGACCCCAGGGAGGGCAGGGGCAGCCCCAGCATTTT
CASRPQGGQGQPQHF
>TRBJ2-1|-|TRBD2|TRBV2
TGTGCCAGCACGGTAGCGGGAGAAAAATTCAATGAGCAGTTCTTC
CASTVAGEKFNEQFF
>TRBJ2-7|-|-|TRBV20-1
TGCAGTGCTAGATCCGGACATAGCTACGAGCAGTACTTC
CSARSGHSYEQYF
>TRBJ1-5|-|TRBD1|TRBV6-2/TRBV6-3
TGTGCCAGCAGAGATCCGGGACAGTTCGCACCCCAGCATTTT
CASRDPGQFAPQHF
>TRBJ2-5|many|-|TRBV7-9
TGTGCCAGCACTTCCTCCCGGGAATCGCGTGGGACCCAGTACTTC
CASTSSRESRGTQYF
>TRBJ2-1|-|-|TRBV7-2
TGTGCTAACAGCCCACGGAGTAGGGGGGTGCAGTTCTTC
CANSPRSRGVQFF
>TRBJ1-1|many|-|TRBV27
TGTGCCAGCAGTACAGGGATGAACACTGAAGCTTTCTTT
CASSTGMNTEAFF
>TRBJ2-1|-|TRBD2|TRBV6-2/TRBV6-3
TGTGCCAGCAGTTTACTTCAGCGGGAGGGTCGGGTCTACAATGAGCAGTTCTTC
CASSLLQREGRVYNEQFF
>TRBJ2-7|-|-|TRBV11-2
TGTGCCGGCAGCTTAATTCGGGGGCCCTACAATGAGCAGTACTTC
CAGSLIRGPYNEQYF
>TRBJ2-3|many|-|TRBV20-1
TGCAGTGCTAGAGATTCTGAGCAGATAGAGGATACGCAGTATTTT
CSARDSEQIEDTQYF
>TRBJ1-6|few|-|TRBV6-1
TGTGCCAGCAGTGAATCGGGCAGGGACCCCCTCCACTTT
CASSESGRDPLHF
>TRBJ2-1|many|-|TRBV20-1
TGCAGTGCTAGAGATTTGAAGGGGAACTACAATGAGCAGTTCTTC
CSARDLKGNYNEQFF
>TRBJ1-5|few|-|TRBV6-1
TGTGCCAGCAGTGAGCCCGGCAGGGCCCAGCCCCAGCATTTT
CASSEPGRAQPQHF
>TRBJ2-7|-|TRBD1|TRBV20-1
TGCAGTGCAGCCTCCGGGACAGGGCCCTACGAGCAGTACTTC
CSAASGTGPYEQYF
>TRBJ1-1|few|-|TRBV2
TGTGCCAGCAGTCCTTCTACTATGAACACTGAAGCTTTCTTT
CASSPSTMNTEAFF
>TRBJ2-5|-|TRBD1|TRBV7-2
TGTGCCAGCAGCAAACAGGGGCACCAAGAGACCCAGTACTTC
CASSKQGHQETQYF
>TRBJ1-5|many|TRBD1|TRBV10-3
TGTGCCATCAGTGACCGACAGGGGAATAGCCAGCCCCAGCATTTT
CAISDRQGNSQPQHF
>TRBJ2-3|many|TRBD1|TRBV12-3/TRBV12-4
TGTGCCAGCAGCCCAATAGGGACAGTAGCAGATACGCAGTATTTT
CASSPIGTVADTQYF
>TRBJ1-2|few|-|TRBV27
TGTGCCAGCAGTTCCTCCCGGGTCTTTGGTGGCTACACCTTC
CASSSSRVFGGYTF